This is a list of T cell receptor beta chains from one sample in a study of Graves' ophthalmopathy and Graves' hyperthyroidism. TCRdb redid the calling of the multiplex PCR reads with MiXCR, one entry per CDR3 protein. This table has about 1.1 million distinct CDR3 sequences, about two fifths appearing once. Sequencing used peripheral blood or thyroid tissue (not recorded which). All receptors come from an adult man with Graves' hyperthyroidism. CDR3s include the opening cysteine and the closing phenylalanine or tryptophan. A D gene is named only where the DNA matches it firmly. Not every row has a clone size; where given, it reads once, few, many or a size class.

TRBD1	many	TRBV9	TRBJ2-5	TGTGCCAGCAGCCCCCGGACAGGGAACCAAGAGACCCAGTACTTC	CASSPRTGNQETQYF
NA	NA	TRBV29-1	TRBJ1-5	TGCAGCGTGGATAGGCTGGGTGTGGAGCCCCAGCATTTT	CSVDRLGVEPQHF
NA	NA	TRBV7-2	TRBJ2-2	TGTGCCAGCAGCCCTACCGGGCAGGGTAACGGGGAGCTGTTTTTT	CASSPTGQGNGELFF
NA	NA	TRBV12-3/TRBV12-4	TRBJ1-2	TGTGCCAGCAGTCCCGGTGGCACCCTGGGGGGCTACACCTTC	CASSPGGTLGGYTF
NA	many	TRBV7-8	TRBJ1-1	TGTGCCAGCAGCTTATATCATCCCGGGGGTCAGGGCGCTTTCTTT	CASSLYHPGGQGAFF
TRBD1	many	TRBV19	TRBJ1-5	TGTGCCACCGTCCCGGGACAGGGCGGGAATCAGCCCCAGCATTTT	CATVPGQGGNQPQHF
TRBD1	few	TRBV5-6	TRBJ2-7	TGTGCCAGCAGGGGGACAGGGCCCCACGAGCAGTACTTC	CASRGTGPHEQYF
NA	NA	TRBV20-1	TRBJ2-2	TGCAGTGCTAGTTCTGCGATTACGAACACCGGGGAGCTGTTTTTT	CSASSAITNTGELFF
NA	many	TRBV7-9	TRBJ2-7	TGTGCCAGCAGCTTACAAGATCCTGACGAGCAGTACTTC	CASSLQDPDEQYF
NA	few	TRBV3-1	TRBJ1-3	TGTGCCAGCAGGGTCTTTCTGGACTTCACTGGAAACACCATATATTTT	CASRVFLDFTGNTIYF
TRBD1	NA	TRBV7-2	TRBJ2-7	TGTGCCAGCAGCCCCCGGGACAGGCGCTCCTACGAGCAGTACTTC	CASSPRDRRSYEQYF
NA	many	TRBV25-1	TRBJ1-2	TGTGCCACTTCCCCTGGAGGGTACGGCTACACCTTC	CATSPGGYGYTF
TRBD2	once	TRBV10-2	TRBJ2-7	TGCGCCAGCAGTGCTAGAGGGACTAGCGGGGGACACGAGCAGTACTTC	CASSARGTSGGHEQYF
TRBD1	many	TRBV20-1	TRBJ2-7	TGCAGTGCTAGGACAGGGTTCTCCTACGAGCAGTACTTC	CSARTGFSYEQYF
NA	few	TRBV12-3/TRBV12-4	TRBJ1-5	TGTGCCAGCAGCGCTACAGGGAGCGTTCAGCCCCAGCATTTT	CASSATGSVQPQHF
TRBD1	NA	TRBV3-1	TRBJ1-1	TGTGCCAGCAGCCAAGTAGGCCAGGGGGGGGACACTGAAGCTTTCTTT	CASSQVGQGGDTEAFF
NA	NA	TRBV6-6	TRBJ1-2	TGTGCCAGCAGTTACTCGAGTAGGGGCCCGTATGGCTACACCTTC	CASSYSSRGPYGYTF
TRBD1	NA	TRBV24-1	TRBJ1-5	TGTGCCACCAGTGATTGGCTATCGGACAGGGAAGGGACCCAGCATTTT	CATSDWLSDREGTQHF
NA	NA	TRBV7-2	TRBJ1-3	TGTGCCAGCAGCTTTCCGGGACCAAGATATAGAAGCTCTGGAAACACCATATATTTT	CASSFPGPRYRSSGNTIYF
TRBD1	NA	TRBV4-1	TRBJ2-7	TGCGCCAGCAGCGCCCGACAGGGGGCGGGTTACGAGCAGTACTTC	CASSARQGAGYEQYF
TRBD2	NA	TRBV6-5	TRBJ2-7	TGTGCCAGCAGGGTAGCGGGAGGCAGCTCCTACGAGCAGTACTTC	CASRVAGGSSYEQYF
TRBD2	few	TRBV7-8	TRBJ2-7	TGTGCCAGCAGACCCAAACCTTGGGAAGCTAGCGGGAGTGGCACCTACGAGCAGTACTTC	CASRPKPWEASGSGTYEQYF
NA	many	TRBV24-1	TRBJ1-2	TGTGCCACAGCGACAGCGGACTATGGCTACACCTTC	CATATADYGYTF
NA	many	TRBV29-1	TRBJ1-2	TGCAGCGTTGAGCAGGACTTCTTCGGCTACACCTTC	CSVEQDFFGYTF
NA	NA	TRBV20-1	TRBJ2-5	TGCAGTGCCAGTCTTGGGGGCGCGGAGACCCAGTACTTC	CSASLGGAETQYF
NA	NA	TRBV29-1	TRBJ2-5	TGCAGCGTTGCGGGGGCCCCGGGGCAAGAGACCCAGTACTTC	CSVAGAPGQETQYF
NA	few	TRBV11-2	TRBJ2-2	TGTGCCAGCAGCATCCGGTCTAGCGCAAACACCGGGGAGCTGTTTTTT	CASSIRSSANTGELFF
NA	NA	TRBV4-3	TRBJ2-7	TGCGCCAGCAGCCGCCAAATCCGGGACAACTCCTACGAGCAGTACTTC	CASSRQIRDNSYEQYF
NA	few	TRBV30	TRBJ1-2	TGTGCCTGGAGTGCCCAGGTTGGGTACGGCTACACCTTC	CAWSAQVGYGYTF
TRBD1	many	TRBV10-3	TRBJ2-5	TGTGCCATCAGCCAACAAACCGACAGGGCCGACCAAGAGACCCAGTACTTC	CAISQQTDRADQETQYF
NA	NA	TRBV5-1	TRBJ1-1	TGCGCCAGCAGCTTGGAGAGATCGGGCACTGAAGCTTTCTTT	CASSLERSGTEAFF
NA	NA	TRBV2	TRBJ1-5	TGTGCCAGCATGGGGGAGGGGACGTATAGCAATCAGCCCCAGCATTTT	CASMGEGTYSNQPQHF
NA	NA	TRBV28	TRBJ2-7	TGTGCCAGCAGTTTATTTACCGAGCAGTACTTC	CASSLFTEQYF
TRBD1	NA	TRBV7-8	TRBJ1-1	TGTGCCAGCAGCCCAGGGACTGGGACAGCAACTGAAGCTTTCTTT	CASSPGTGTATEAFF
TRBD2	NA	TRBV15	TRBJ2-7	TGTGCCACCAGCATCGCGGGAGGGCCCTACGAGCAGTACTTC	CATSIAGGPYEQYF
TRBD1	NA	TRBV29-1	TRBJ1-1	TGCAGCGTTGAAGATGCAGGGGGCGCCGAAGCTTTCTTT	CSVEDAGGAEAFF
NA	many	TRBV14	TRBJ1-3	TGTGCCAGCAGCCAAGTGGGCGGGAACACCATATATTTT	CASSQVGGNTIYF